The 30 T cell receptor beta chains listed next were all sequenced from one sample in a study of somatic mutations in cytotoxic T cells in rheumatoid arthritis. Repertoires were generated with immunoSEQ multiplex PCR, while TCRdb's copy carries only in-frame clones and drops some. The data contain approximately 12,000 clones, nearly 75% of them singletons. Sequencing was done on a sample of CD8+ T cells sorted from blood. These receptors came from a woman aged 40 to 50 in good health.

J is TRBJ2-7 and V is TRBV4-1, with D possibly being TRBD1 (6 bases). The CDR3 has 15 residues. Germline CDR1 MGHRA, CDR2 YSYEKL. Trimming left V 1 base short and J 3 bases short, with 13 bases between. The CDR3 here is CASSQGQETSYEQYF. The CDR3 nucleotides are TGCGCCAGCAGCCAAGGACAGGAGACAAGCTACGAGCAGTACTTC.

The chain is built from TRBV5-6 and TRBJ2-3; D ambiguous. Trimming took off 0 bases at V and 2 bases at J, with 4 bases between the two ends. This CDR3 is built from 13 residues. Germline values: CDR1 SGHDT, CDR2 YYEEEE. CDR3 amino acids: CASSLDYTDTQYF. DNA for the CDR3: TGTGCCAGCAGCTTGGACTACACAGATACGCAGTATTTT. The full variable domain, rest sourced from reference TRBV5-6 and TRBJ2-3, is DAGVTQSPTHLIKTRGQQVTLRCSPKSGHDTVSWYQQALGQGPQFIFQYYEEEERQRGNFPDRFSGHQFPNYSSELNVNALLLGDSALYLCASSLDYTDTQYFGPGTRLTVL.

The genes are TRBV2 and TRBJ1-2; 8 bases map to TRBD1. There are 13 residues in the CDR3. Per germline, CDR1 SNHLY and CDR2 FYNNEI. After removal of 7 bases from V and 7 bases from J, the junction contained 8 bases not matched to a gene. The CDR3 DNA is TGTGCCAGCATGCCCCAGGGGGCGTTTGGCTACACCTTC. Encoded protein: CASMPQGAFGYTF.

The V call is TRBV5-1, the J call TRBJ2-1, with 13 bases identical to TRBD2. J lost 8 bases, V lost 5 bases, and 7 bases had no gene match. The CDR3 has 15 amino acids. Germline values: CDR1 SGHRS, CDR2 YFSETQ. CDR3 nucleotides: TGCGCCAGCAGGGACGGGACTAGCGGGGACGATGAGCAGTTCTTC. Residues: CASRDGTSGDDEQFF. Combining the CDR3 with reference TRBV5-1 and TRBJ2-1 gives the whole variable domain KAGVTQTPRYLIKTRGQQVTLSCSPISGHRSVSWYQQTPGQGLQFLFEYFSETQRNKGNFPGRFSGRQFSNSRSEMNVSTLELGDSALYLCASRDGTSGDDEQFFGPGTRLTVL.

The CDR3 region has the DNA TGTGCCAGCAGCTTAGGAGGGGGACTCCTCGCCGGGGAGCTGTTTTTT. This encodes CASSLGGGLLAGELFF. The chain links TRBV11-2 to TRBJ2-2, with D perhaps matching TRBD1 or TRBD2 (6 bases each). Trimming left V 1 base short and J 6 bases short, with 15 bases between. CDR3 length: 16 amino acids. Germline-derived CDR1 and CDR2 are SGHAT and FQNNGV.

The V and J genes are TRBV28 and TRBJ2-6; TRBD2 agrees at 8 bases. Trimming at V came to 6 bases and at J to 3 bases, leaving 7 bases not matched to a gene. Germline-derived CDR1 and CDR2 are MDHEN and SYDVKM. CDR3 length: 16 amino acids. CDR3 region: CASSSTGGYGANVLTF. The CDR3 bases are TGTGCCAGCAGCTCCACGGGGGGGTATGGGGCCAACGTCCTGACTTTC.

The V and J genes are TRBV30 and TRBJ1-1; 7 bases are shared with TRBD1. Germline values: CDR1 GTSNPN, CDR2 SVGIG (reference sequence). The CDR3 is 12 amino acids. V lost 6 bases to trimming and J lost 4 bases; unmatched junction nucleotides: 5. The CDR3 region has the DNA TGTGCCTGCACAGGGGTGGGCACTGAAGCTTTCTTT. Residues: CACTGVGTEAFF.

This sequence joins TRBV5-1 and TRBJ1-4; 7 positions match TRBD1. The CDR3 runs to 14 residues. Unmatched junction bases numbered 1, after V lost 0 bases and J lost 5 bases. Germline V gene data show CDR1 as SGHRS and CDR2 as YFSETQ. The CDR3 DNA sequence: TGCGCCAGCAGCTTGGGACAGGGAAATGAAAAACTGTTTTTT. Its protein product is CASSLGQGNEKLFF.

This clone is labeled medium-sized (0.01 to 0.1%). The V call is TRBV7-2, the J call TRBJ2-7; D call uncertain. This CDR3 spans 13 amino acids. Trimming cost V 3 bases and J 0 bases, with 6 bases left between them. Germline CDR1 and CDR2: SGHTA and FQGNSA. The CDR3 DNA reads TGTGCCAGCAGCTTCGGCCGCTCCTACGAGCAGTACTTC. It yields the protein CASSFGRSYEQYF.

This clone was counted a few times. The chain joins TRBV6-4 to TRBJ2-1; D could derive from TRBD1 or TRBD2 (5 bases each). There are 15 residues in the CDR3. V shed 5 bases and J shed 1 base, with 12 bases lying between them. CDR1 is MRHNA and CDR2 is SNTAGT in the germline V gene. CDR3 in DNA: TGTGCCAGCAGTCCCCGGGGCGGATCCTACAATGAGCAGTTCTTC. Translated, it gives CASSPRGGSYNEQFF.

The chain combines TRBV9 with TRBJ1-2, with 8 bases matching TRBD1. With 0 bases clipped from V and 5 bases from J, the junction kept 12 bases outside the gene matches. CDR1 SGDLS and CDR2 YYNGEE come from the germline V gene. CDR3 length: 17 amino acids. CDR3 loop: CASSVVYPGQDKYGYTF. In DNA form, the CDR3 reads TGTGCCAGCAGCGTAGTATACCCGGGACAGGACAAGTATGGCTACACCTTC.

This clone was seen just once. This CDR3 is CASFGDRGDLPYNEQFF. The CDR3 nucleotides are TGTGCCAGCTTCGGGGACAGGGGCGATCTACCTTACAATGAGCAGTTCTTC. The chain combines TRBV7-9 with TRBJ2-1; 10 bases line up with TRBD1. Germline trimming cut 8 bases from V and 4 bases from J; bases unmatched to any gene: 14. This CDR3 is 17 amino acids long. Per the germline V gene, CDR1 is SEHNR and CDR2 is FQNEAQ (reference sequence). The entire variable domain, with the rest obtained from reference TRBV7-9 and TRBJ2-1, is as follows: DTGVSQNPRHKITKRGQNVTFRCDPISEHNRLYWYRQTLGQGPEFLTYFQNEAQLEKSRLLSDRFSAERPKGSFSTLEIQRTEQGDSAMYLCASFGDRGDLPYNEQFFGPGTRLTVL.

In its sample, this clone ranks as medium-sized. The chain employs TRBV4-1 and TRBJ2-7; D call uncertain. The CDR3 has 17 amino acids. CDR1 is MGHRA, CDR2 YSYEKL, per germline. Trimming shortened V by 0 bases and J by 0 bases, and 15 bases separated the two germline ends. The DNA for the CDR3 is TGCGCCAGCAGCCAAGATAGGCCAAGATTCTCCTCCTACGAGCAGTACTTC. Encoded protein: CASSQDRPRFSSYEQYF.

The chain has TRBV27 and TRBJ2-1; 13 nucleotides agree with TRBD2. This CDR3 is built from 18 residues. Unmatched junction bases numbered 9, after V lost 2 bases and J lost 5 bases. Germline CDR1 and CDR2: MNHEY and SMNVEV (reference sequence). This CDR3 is CASSLGGALAGGNNEQFF. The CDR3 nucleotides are TGTGCCAGCAGTTTAGGGGGGGCACTAGCGGGAGGGAACAATGAGCAGTTCTTC.

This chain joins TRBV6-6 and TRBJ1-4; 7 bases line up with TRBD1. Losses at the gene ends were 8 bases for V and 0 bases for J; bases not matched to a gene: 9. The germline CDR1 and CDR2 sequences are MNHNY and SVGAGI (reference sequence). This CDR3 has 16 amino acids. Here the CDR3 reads CASGGLGTATNEKLFF. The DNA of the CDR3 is TGTGCCAGCGGGGGCCTCGGGACAGCAACTAATGAAAAACTGTTTTTT.

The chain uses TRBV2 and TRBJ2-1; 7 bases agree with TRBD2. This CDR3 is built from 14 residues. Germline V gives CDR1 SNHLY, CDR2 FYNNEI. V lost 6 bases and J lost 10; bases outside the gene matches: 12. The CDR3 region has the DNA TGTGCCAGCAGCCCCGGACTAGACTCAGAAGAGCAGTTCTTC. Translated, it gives CASSPGLDSEEQFF. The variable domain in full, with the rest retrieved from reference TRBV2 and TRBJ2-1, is EPEVTQTPSHQVTQMGQEVILRCVPISNHLYFYWYRQILGQKVEFLVSFYNNEISEKSEIFDDQFSVERPDGSNFTLKIRSTKLEDSAMYFCASSPGLDSEEQFFGPGTRLTVL.

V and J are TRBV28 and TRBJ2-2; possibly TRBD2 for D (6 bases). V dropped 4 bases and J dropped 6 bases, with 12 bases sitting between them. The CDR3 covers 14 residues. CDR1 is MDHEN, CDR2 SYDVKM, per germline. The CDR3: CASSSLTSPGELFF. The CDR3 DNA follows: TGTGCCAGCAGTTCCCTGACTAGTCCCGGGGAGCTGTTTTTT.

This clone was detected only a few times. CDR3 region: CAISDPGQGHTEAFF. In nucleotides, the CDR3 is TGTGCCATCAGTGATCCCGGACAGGGACACACTGAAGCTTTCTTT. The V and J genes are TRBV10-3 and TRBJ1-1; 8 bases fit TRBD1. The trim removed 3 bases at V and 3 bases at J, leaving 6 bases unmatched. Germline V gene data show CDR1 as ENHRY and CDR2 as SYGVKD. CDR3 length equals 15 residues.

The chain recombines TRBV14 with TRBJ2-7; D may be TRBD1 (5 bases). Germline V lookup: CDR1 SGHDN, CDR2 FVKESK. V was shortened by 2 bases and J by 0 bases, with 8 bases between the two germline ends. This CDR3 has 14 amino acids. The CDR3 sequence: CASSQLGVSYEQYF. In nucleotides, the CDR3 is TGTGCCAGCAGCCAATTAGGGGTCTCCTACGAGCAGTACTTC.

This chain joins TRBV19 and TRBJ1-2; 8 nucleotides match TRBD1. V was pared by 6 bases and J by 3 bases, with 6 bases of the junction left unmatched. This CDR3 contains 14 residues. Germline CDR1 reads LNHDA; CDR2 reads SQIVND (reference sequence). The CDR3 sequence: CASSQQGEYYGYTF. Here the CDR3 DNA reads TGTGCCAGTAGCCAACAGGGGGAATACTATGGCTACACCTTC. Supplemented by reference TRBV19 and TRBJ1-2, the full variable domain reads DGGITQSPKYLFRKEGQNVTLSCEQNLNHDAMYWYRQDPGQGLRLIYYSQIVNDFQKGDIAEGYSVSREKKESFPLTVTSAQKNPTAFYLCASSQQGEYYGYTFGSGTRLTVV.

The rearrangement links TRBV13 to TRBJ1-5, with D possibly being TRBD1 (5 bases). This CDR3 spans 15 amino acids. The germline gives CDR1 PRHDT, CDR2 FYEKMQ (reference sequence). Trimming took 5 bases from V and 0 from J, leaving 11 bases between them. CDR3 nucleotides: TGTGCCAGCAGCAGGGGCGGTGGTAGCAATCAGCCCCAGCATTTT. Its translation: CASSRGGGSNQPQHF.

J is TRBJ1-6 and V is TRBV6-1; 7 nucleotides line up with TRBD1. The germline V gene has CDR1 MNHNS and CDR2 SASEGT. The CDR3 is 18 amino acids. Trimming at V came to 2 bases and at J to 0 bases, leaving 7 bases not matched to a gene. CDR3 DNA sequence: TGTGCCAGCAGTGAACGGACAGGAGAGAGCTCCTATAATTCACCCCTCCACTTT. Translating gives CASSERTGESSYNSPLHF.

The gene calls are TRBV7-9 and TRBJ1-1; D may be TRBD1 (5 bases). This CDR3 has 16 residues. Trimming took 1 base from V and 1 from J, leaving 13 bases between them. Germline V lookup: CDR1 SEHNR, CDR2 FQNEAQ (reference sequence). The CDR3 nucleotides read TGTGCCAGCAGCTTAGTTGGGGGGGTAAGGAACACTGAAGCTTTCTTT. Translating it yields CASSLVGGVRNTEAFF. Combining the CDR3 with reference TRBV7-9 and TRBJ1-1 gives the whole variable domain DTGVSQNPRHKITKRGQNVTFRCDPISEHNRLYWYRQTLGQGPEFLTYFQNEAQLEKSRLLSDRFSAERPKGSFSTLEIQRTEQGDSAMYLCASSLVGGVRNTEAFFGQGTRLTVV.

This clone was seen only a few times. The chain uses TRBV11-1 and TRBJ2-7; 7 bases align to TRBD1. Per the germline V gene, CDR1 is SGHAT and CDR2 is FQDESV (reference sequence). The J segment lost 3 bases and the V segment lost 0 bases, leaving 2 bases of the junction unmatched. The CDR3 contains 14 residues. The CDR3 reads CASSLAAGGYEQYF. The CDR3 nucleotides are TGTGCCAGCAGCTTAGCGGCAGGGGGCTACGAGCAGTACTTC.

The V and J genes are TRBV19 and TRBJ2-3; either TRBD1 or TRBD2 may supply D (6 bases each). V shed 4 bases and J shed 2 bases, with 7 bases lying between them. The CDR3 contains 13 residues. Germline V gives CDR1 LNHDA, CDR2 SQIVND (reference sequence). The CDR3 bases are TGTGCCAGTAGTACGGGGGCCACAGATACGCAGTATTTT. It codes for CASSTGATDTQYF. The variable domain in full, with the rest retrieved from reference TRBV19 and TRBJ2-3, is DGGITQSPKYLFRKEGQNVTLSCEQNLNHDAMYWYRQDPGQGLRLIYYSQIVNDFQKGDIAEGYSVSREKKESFPLTVTSAQKNPTAFYLCASSTGATDTQYFGPGTRLTVL.

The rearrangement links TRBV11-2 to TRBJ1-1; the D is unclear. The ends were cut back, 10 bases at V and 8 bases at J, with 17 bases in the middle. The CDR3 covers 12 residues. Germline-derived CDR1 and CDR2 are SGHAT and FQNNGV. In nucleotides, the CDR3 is TGTGCCATCGAGAGACGGCCTCTCGAAGCTTTCTTT. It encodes CAIERRPLEAFF.

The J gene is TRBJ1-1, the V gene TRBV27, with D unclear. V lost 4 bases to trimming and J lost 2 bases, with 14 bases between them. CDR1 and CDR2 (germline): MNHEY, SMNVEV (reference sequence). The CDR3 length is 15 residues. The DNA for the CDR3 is TGTGCCAGCAGTTACCTCGGAGCAGGAAACACTGAAGCTTTCTTT. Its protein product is CASSYLGAGNTEAFF.

DNA of the CDR3: TGTGCCAGCAGTGTGCAGGGAACCCTAGCCAAAAACATTCAGTACTTC. Protein: CASSVQGTLAKNIQYF. This chain connects TRBV2 to TRBJ2-4; TRBD1 is a possible D gene (5 bases). Looked up from germline, CDR1 is SNHLY and CDR2 is FYNNEI. The CDR3 runs 16 residues. V was shortened by 4 bases and J by 0 bases, with 13 bases between the two germline ends.

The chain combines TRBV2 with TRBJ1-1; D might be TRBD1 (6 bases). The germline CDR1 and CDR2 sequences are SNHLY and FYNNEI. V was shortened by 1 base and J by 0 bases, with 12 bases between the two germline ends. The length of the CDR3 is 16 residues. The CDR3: CASSEDPTGLNTEAFF. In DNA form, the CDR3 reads TGTGCCAGCAGTGAAGACCCGACAGGATTGAACACTGAAGCTTTCTTT.

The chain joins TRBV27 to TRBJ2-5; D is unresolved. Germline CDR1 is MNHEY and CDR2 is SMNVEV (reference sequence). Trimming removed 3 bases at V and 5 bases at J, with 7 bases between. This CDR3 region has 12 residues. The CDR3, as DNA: TGTGCCAGCAGTTTCTCCGGGGAGACCCAGTACTTC. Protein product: CASSFSGETQYF.